This TCR beta chain was obtained from a study of T cell repertoires and HLA-DP antigens. Across the whole study: A couple of male donors and one female donor spanned ages 18-to-29 through 60-to-69.

The protocol was immunoSEQ multiplex PCR, while the TCRdb copy is restricted to in-frame clones and leaves out a portion. Of 65,000 to 95,000 clones in the sample, about four fifths were seen once. Concerning this clone: Antigen unknown.

V was trimmed by 3 bases and J by 5 bases, leaving 11 bases between them. Germline values: CDR1 MDHEN, CDR2 SYDVKM. The CDR3 runs to 15 residues. The sequencing sample was made of CD4+ T cells from PBMCs. The V call is TRBV28, the J call TRBJ1-6; D is unclear. The source of this sequence is a man in his 60s in good health and CMV-seronegative. The CDR3 nucleotides read TGTGCCAGCAGTTTGCGACAAACCAATAATTCACCCCTCCACTTT. It is translated as CASSLRQTNNSPLHF.